One sample yielded the 30 T cell receptor beta chains listed below, sequenced in a study of spatial heterogeneity in lung cancer. MiXCR, run by TCRdb on the 5' RACE reads, gives a single entry per CDR3 protein. The repertoire includes tens of thousands of distinct CDR3 sequences, under 7.5% of them detected once, and less than 3.5% sits in the top ten. The time point: sample taken at primary tumor resection. Whole RNA, isolated from tumor, nontumor lung or frozen PBMC, was sequenced without prior sorting. The specimen was PBMCs, collected at surgery. These receptors all come from a female donor with early-stage non-small cell lung cancer.

Regarding this clonotype: A much larger clone sits a single nucleotide away, making a read error possible. The V gene is TRBV5-8, the J gene TRBJ2-4; D remains ambiguous. Trimming shortened V by 0 bases and J by 10 bases, and 14 bases separated the two germline ends. The CDR3 is made up of 14 amino acids. Per the germline V gene, CDR1 is SGHTS and CDR2 is YDEGEE. DNA for the CDR3: TGTGCCAGCAGCTTGGCCGTCAGCCTAGGGATTCAGTACTTC. It is translated as CASSLAVSLGIQYF.

The chain combines TRBV20-1 with TRBJ1-2, with TRBD1 identical over 9 bases. Germline-derived CDR1 and CDR2 are DFQATT and SNEGSKA (reference sequence). J was trimmed by 4 bases and V by 5 bases; bases with no gene match: 14. This CDR3 is built from 16 residues. The CDR3 reads CSAQTPGQGLLYGYTF. CDR3 DNA: TGCAGTGCTCAAACGCCGGGACAGGGACTCCTCTATGGCTACACCTTC.

The chain combines TRBV29-1 with TRBJ2-7; D might be TRBD1 (6 bases). The V gene's germline CDR1 is SQVTM and CDR2 ANQGSEA. V was clipped by 1 base and J by 9 bases, with 22 bases between them. The CDR3 is 15 amino acids. CDR3 DNA: TGCAGCGTTGAAGTAGGTCGGGACATCATTAATAGGCAGTACTTC. Its translation is CSVEVGRDIINRQYF.

This clonotype appeared many times. V usage is TRBV10-3 and J usage is TRBJ2-7; perhaps D is TRBD1 or TRBD2 (5 bases each). With 0 bases removed from V and 4 bases from J, the gap between germline ends came to 25 bases. This CDR3 contains 19 residues. Germline CDR1 reads ENHRY; CDR2 reads SYGVKD. The CDR3 loop reads CAISESLITRGLRSYEQYF. DNA for the CDR3: TGTGCCATCAGTGAGTCCCTTATCACTCGGGGCCTACGTTCGTACGAGCAGTACTTC.

This clonotype showed up many times. The chain combines TRBV5-5 with TRBJ2-1; D might be TRBD1 (6 bases). Trimming left V 1 base short and J 10 bases short, with 15 bases between. Looked up from germline, CDR1 is SGHKS and CDR2 is YYEKEE (reference sequence). The CDR3 extends over 14 amino acids. In DNA form, the CDR3 reads TGTGCCAGCAGCTTGCCGACAGGTTTGGGGGAGCAGTTCTTC. It is translated as CASSLPTGLGEQFF.

This chain links TRBV4-1 with TRBJ2-5; 10 bases are shared with TRBD2. Germline lookup yields CDR1 MGHRA and CDR2 YSYEKL. Trimming cost V 0 bases and J 5 bases; bases outside gene matches: 3. The CDR3 contains 15 residues. The CDR3 sequence is CASSQEGTSAETQYF. The DNA for the CDR3 is TGCGCCAGCAGCCAAGAGGGGACTAGCGCGGAGACCCAGTACTTC.

This clonotype has at least ten counts. The rearrangement joins TRBV3-1 to TRBJ2-4, with 12 bases that match TRBD2. The CDR3 has 14 amino acids. Trimming at V came to 4 bases and at J to 8 bases, leaving 3 bases not matched to a gene. Germline CDR1 is LGHDT and CDR2 is YNNKEL (reference sequence). DNA of the CDR3: TGTGCCAGCAGCCTGACTAGCGGGGGCGACATTCAGTACTTC. As protein: CASSLTSGGDIQYF.

The chain couples TRBV4-2 to TRBJ2-1; 13 positions agree with TRBD2. The J segment lost 3 bases and the V segment lost 0 bases, leaving 8 bases of the junction unmatched. The CDR3 is made up of 19 amino acids. Germline CDR1 and CDR2: LGHNA and YNFKEQ. Here the CDR3 reads CASSQDRLAGGSSYNEQFF. CDR3 bases: TGTGCCAGCAGCCAAGACCGACTAGCGGGGGGATCTAGCTACAATGAGCAGTTCTTC.

This clonotype was observed at least ten times. This chain joins TRBV29-1 and TRBJ2-5; D may correspond to TRBD1 or TRBD2 (5 bases each). The CDR3 runs 16 residues. Trimming shortened V by 0 bases and J by 0 bases, and 14 bases separated the two germline ends. Germline V CDR1 and CDR2: SQVTM, ANQGSEA. CDR3 nucleotides: TGCAGCGTTGAAGACCTAGACCGGGGCTACCAAGAGACCCAGTACTTC. It yields the protein CSVEDLDRGYQETQYF.

The chain recombines TRBV20-1 with TRBJ2-1; 11 positions agree with TRBD2. CDR1 DFQATT and CDR2 SNEGSKA come from the germline V gene (reference sequence). This CDR3 has 14 residues. CDR3 sequence (DNA): TGCAGCGGAATTAGCGGGGGGGGATACAATGAGCAGTTCTTC. It codes for CSGISGGGYNEQFF.

In this sample, this clonotype turned up many times. The gene calls are TRBV14 and TRBJ2-1; 8 bases are a match to TRBD2. V trimming: 4 bases; J trimming: 9 bases; junction bases outside the gene matches: 17. The CDR3 totals 17 residues. The germline V gene encodes CDR1 SGHDN and CDR2 FVKESK. This chain's CDR3 is CASSRRLDQRGFGEQFF. The CDR3 bases are TGTGCCAGCAGCCGCAGACTAGACCAGCGGGGGTTCGGTGAGCAGTTCTTC.

This clonotype was recorded a few times. The V gene is TRBV7-2, the J gene TRBJ2-1; 9 nucleotides match TRBD2. Germline-derived CDR1 and CDR2 are SGHTA and FQGNSA. The CDR3 runs 17 residues. Unmatched junction bases numbered 10, after V lost 0 bases and J lost 7 bases. The DNA of the CDR3 is TGTGCCAGCAGCTTAGCGCTCCGAGCGGGGGGCAGGAATGAGCAGTTCTTC. This gives the protein CASSLALRAGGRNEQFF.

This clonotype was seen ten or more times. The chain employs TRBV2 and TRBJ2-4; 9 bases line up with TRBD1. The CDR3 totals 16 residues. The germline CDR1 and CDR2 sequences are SNHLY and FYNNEI. V was clipped by 6 bases and J by 7 bases; unmatched bases: 13. CDR3 region: CASRKLRQGERNIQYF. In DNA, the CDR3 is TGTGCCAGCAGGAAATTGAGACAGGGGGAGAGGAACATTCAGTACTTC.

V is TRBV12-3 or TRBV12-4 and J is TRBJ2-7; TRBD2 is a possible D gene (6 bases). CDR3 size: 12 residues. V was trimmed by 8 bases and J by 1 base, leaving 9 bases between them. The CDR3 is CASGGESYEQYF. CDR3 nucleotide sequence: TGTGCCAGCGGAGGGGAATCCTACGAGCAGTACTTC.

In its sample, this clonotype was seen many times. The chain combines TRBV28 with TRBJ1-5; D is uncertain. The V and J ends lost 2 bases and 1 base respectively, with 9 bases between them. There are 15 residues in the CDR3. Germline V lookup: CDR1 MDHEN, CDR2 SYDVKM. As DNA, the CDR3 is TGTGCCAGCAGTTTAGTCTATGGAAGCAATCAGCCCCAGCATTTT. It translates to CASSLVYGSNQPQHF. Based on the CDR3 plus reference TRBV28 and TRBJ1-5, the full variable domain is DVKVTQSSRYLVKRTGEKVFLECVQDMDHENMFWYRQDPGLGLRLIYFSYDVKMKEKGDIPEGYSVSREKKERFSLILESASTNQTSMYLCASSLVYGSNQPQHFGDGTRLSIL.

This chain links TRBV7-2 with TRBJ2-1; 8 bases align to TRBD2. The CDR3 is 15 amino acids. Trimming took 6 bases from V and 0 from J; bases not matched to a gene: 4. Looked up from germline, CDR1 is SGHTA and CDR2 is FQGNSA. This CDR3 is CASSTGGSSYNEQFF. CDR3 coding DNA: TGTGCCAGCAGTACGGGGGGGAGCTCCTACAATGAGCAGTTCTTC.

This clonotype has ten or more counts. The chain couples TRBV18 to TRBJ1-2; 9 nucleotides align to TRBD1. This CDR3 spans 17 amino acids. Germline assignment: CDR1 KGHSH and CDR2 LQKENI. J gave up 5 bases and V 1 base, and 11 bases lay outside the gene matches. In nucleotides, the CDR3 is TGTGCCAGCTCACCACTACAGGGGGCGGATCGCCCGTATGGCTACACCTTC. Translation: CASSPLQGADRPYGYTF.

The chain employs TRBV28 and TRBJ1-6; maybe TRBD1 (6 bases). The CDR3 has 14 amino acids. Germline V gives CDR1 MDHEN, CDR2 SYDVKM. V lost 2 bases and J 8 bases, leaving 10 bases between the germline ends. The CDR3 sequence is CASSLEQGHSPLHF. The CDR3 nucleotides are TGTGCCAGCAGTTTAGAACAGGGCCATTCACCCCTCCACTTT.

This clonotype was recorded at least ten times. V gene TRBV4-3 combines with J gene TRBJ2-2; TRBD2 aligns across 7 bases. This CDR3 region has 15 residues. CDR1 is LGHNA and CDR2 is YSLEER in the germline V gene. The ends lost 6 bases at V and 1 base at J; junction bases unmatched: 5. CDR3 DNA: TGCGCCAGCAGGGTTGAGCGGGGGAACACCGGGGAGCTGTTTTTT. Amino acid sequence: CASRVERGNTGELFF.

This clonotype was seen ten or more times. V is TRBV28 and J is TRBJ2-2, with 11 nucleotides matching TRBD1. CDR1 and CDR2 from the germline V gene are MDHEN and SYDVKM. Unmatched junction bases numbered 2, after V lost 6 bases and J lost 5 bases. This CDR3 spans 14 amino acids. CDR3: CASSGDRGTGELFF. The CDR3 DNA sequence: TGTGCCAGCAGCGGGGACAGGGGGACCGGGGAGCTGTTTTTT.

This rearrangement joins TRBV20-1 to TRBJ2-7; 8 bases map to TRBD2. CDR3 length equals 18 residues. The V gene's germline CDR1 is DFQATT and CDR2 SNEGSKA (reference sequence). The junction had 18 bases not matched to a gene; V was cut back by 3 bases and J by 2 bases. This CDR3 reads CSASKGGGRTNRPYEQYF. DNA for the CDR3: TGCAGTGCTAGTAAGGGCGGGGGGCGTACTAATAGACCCTACGAGCAGTACTTC.

Relative to its sample, this clonotype is medium-sized. The chain uses TRBV29-1 and TRBJ1-1; D ambiguous. Per germline, CDR1 SQVTM and CDR2 ANQGSEA. V shed 4 bases and J shed 0 bases, with 12 bases lying between them. This CDR3 is 14 amino acids long. The CDR3 sequence: CSVGLGRLNTEAFF. DNA of the CDR3: TGCAGCGTTGGCCTGGGCCGGCTGAACACTGAAGCTTTCTTT. The variable domain in full, completed from reference TRBV29-1 and TRBJ1-1, reads SAVISQKPSRDICQRGTSLTIQCQVDSQVTMMFWYRQQPGQSLTLIATANQGSEATYESGFVIDKFPISRPNLTFSTLTVSNMSPEDSSIYLCSVGLGRLNTEAFFGQGTRLTVV.

This clonotype was seen repeatedly, ten times or more. The chain combines TRBV7-3 with TRBJ2-3, with a possible D match to TRBD1 (8 bases). The germline V gene encodes CDR1 SGHTA and CDR2 FQGTGA. The V end lost 3 bases, the J end lost 5 bases, and 15 bases lay between the germline ends. CDR3 length equals 15 residues. CDR3 residues: CASSFTGGLRDTQYF. The CDR3 region has the DNA TGTGCCAGCAGCTTTACAGGGGGACTACGAGATACGCAGTATTTT.

This clonotype was detected many times. The chain recombines TRBV5-4 with TRBJ2-4; TRBD2 matches at 7 bases. Per the germline V gene, CDR1 is SGHNT and CDR2 is YYREEE (reference sequence). The length of the CDR3 is 14 residues. J was trimmed by 3 bases and V by 2 bases; bases with no gene match: 2. This chain's CDR3 is CASSFPGGKNIQYF. The DNA of the CDR3 is TGTGCCAGCAGCTTCCCGGGGGGCAAAAACATTCAGTACTTC.

Here the CDR3 DNA reads TGTGCCAGCAGCGTAGGGGTAGACCGCCGGATGGAGACCCAGTACTTC. This encodes CASSVGVDRRMETQYF. V gene TRBV9 combines with J gene TRBJ2-5; D is ambiguous. V gave up 0 bases and J gave up 5 bases, with 17 bases separating them. Germline V gene sequence: CDR1 SGDLS, CDR2 YYNGEE. This CDR3 region has 16 residues.

In its sample, this clonotype was seen many times. This rearrangement joins TRBV5-1 to TRBJ2-1; D is undetermined. The V gene lost 5 bases and the J gene lost 6 bases, with 21 bases spanning the gap. The length of the CDR3 is 16 residues. Germline-derived CDR1 and CDR2 are SGHRS and YFSETQ. The CDR3 sequence is CASSSTGGAASNEQFF. CDR3 sequence (DNA): TGCGCCAGCAGTTCGACCGGCGGTGCCGCCTCCAATGAGCAGTTCTTC.

This clonotype was detected ten times or more. The chain recombines TRBV27 with TRBJ2-6; no clear D. This CDR3 region has 15 residues. V was shortened by 6 bases and J by 0 bases, with 9 bases between the two germline ends. Germline values: CDR1 MNHEY, CDR2 SMNVEV (reference sequence). The CDR3 is CASRLVASGANVLTF. The CDR3 coding sequence is TGTGCCAGCAGACTGGTGGCCTCTGGGGCCAACGTCCTGACTTTC.

This clonotype was seen at least ten times. The rearrangement links TRBV7-2 to TRBJ2-1; maybe TRBD2 (6 bases). V was pared by 7 bases and J by 7 bases, with 14 bases between. This CDR3 is built from 13 residues. Germline assignment: CDR1 SGHTA and CDR2 FQGNSA. The chain's CDR3 is CASTPNGGNEQFF. In DNA, the CDR3 is TGTGCCAGCACCCCGAATGGGGGGAATGAGCAGTTCTTC.

This clonotype appeared a few times. This rearrangement joins TRBV5-4 to TRBJ1-2; D call uncertain. The CDR3 runs to 14 residues. Germline V gene sequence: CDR1 SGHNT, CDR2 YYREEE (reference sequence). Between the trimmed V and J ends, which lost 1 base and 13 bases, there was a span of 20 bases. CDR3 nucleotides: TGTGCCAGCAGCTTGCAAGGGCCGTATGATAGGGTCACCTTC. Its protein is CASSLQGPYDRVTF. Supplemented by reference TRBV5-4 and TRBJ1-2, the full variable domain reads ETGVTQSPTHLIKTRGQQVTLRCSSQSGHNTVSWYQQALGQGPQFIFQYYREEENGRGNFPPRFSGLQFPNYSSELNVNALELDDSALYLCASSLQGPYDRVTFGSGTRLTVV.

This clonotype was observed at least ten times. The chain couples TRBV2 to TRBJ2-1; D gene unclear. CDR3 size: 16 residues. The V gene lost 6 bases and the J gene lost 4 bases, with 19 bases spanning the gap. Looked up from germline, CDR1 is SNHLY and CDR2 is FYNNEI. The CDR3 reads CASRPLELAGYNEQFF. Here the CDR3 DNA reads TGTGCCAGCAGACCATTGGAACTGGCCGGGTACAATGAGCAGTTCTTC.